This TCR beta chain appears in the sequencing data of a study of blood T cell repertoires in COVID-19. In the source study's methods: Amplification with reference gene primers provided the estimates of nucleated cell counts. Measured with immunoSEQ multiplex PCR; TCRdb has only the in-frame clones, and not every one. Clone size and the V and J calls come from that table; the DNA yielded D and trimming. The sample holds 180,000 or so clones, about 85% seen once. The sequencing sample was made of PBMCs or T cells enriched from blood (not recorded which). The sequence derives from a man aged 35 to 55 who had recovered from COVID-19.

The chain's CDR3 is CASSVGGTGKEKLFF. As DNA, the CDR3 is TGTGCCAGCAGCGTAGGCGGGACAGGGAAGGAAAAACTGTTTTTT. The chain links TRBV9 to TRBJ1-4, with 9 bases fitting TRBD1. Germline V gene lookup returns CDR1 SGDLS and CDR2 YYNGEE. V lost 0 bases to trimming and J lost 8 bases; unmatched junction nucleotides: 5. The CDR3 sequence is 15 residues long.